The next 30 T cell receptor beta chains were all read from a single sample in a study of T cells after yellow fever vaccination (dated by TCRdb to the late 2010s). Libraries were constructed by 5' RACE. The instrument was an Illumina NovaSeq 6000. Using fastp at Q25 and MiXCR, TCRdb reprocessed the public reads and kept productive beta chains. A single entry per CDR3 protein holds the most common genes and DNA from its merged rows. For this sample there are 350,000 to 550,000 distinct CDR3 sequences; about 17% appear just once. The ten top clones hold about a sixth of the sample. This sample's treatment or condition label indicates: live attenuated yellow fever vaccine strain. Sequencing used PBMCs, obtained before the yellow fever booster vaccination. All receptors derive from a man between 18 and 29 years old who received the YFV17D yellow fever vaccine.

This clonotype was seen more than once but under ten times. The chain employs TRBV4-1 and TRBJ2-5; 7 bases are shared with TRBD1. Germline V lookup: CDR1 MGHRA, CDR2 YSYEKL. Germline trimming cut 4 bases from V and 4 bases from J; bases unmatched to any gene: 9. The CDR3 totals 15 residues. The CDR3 region is CASSLGTAMGETQYF. CDR3 DNA: TGCGCCAGCAGCCTTGGGACAGCCATGGGAGAGACCCAGTACTTC.

V gene TRBV6-5 combines with J gene TRBJ1-1; 9 positions match TRBD1. This CDR3 region has 16 residues. V lost 0 bases and J lost 4; bases outside the gene matches: 6. From germline, CDR1 is MNHEY and CDR2 SVGAGI. CDR3 nucleotide sequence: TGTGCCAGCAGTTACTCGAACAGGGGGCGCGGCACTGAAGCTTTCTTT. Protein product: CASSYSNRGRGTEAFF.

CDR3 region: CASRLGATGELFF. The CDR3 nucleotides are TGTGCCAGCAGGCTGGGGGCGACCGGGGAGCTGTTTTTT. This chain uses TRBV7-9 with TRBJ2-2; D is perhaps TRBD1 (6 bases). The CDR3 contains 13 residues. The V and J ends lost 6 bases and 5 bases respectively, with 10 bases between them. The germline V gene has CDR1 SEHNR and CDR2 FQNEAQ (reference sequence).

This clonotype has only a few counts. V usage is TRBV12-3 or TRBV12-4 and J usage is TRBJ2-3; either TRBD1 or TRBD2 may fit D (6 bases each). V was trimmed by 6 bases and J by 7 bases, leaving 17 bases between them. This CDR3 is built from 14 residues. The CDR3 nucleotides read TGTGCCAGCAGCGATCTGGGGGGCCGAAATACGCAGTATTTT. It codes for CASSDLGGRNTQYF.

This clonotype was counted only a few times. The V and J genes are TRBV7-9 and TRBJ2-4; D is ambiguous. CDR3 length: 15 residues. Trimming removed 5 bases from V and 5 bases from J, with 16 bases in between. CDR1 is SEHNR and CDR2 is FQNEAQ in the germline V gene (reference sequence). CDR3 amino acids: CASSPLLGSENIQYF. The CDR3 DNA reads TGTGCCAGCAGCCCCCTTTTAGGTTCAGAAAACATTCAGTACTTC.

The rearrangement joins TRBV7-8 to TRBJ2-1; D may correspond to TRBD1 or TRBD2 (5 bases each). V was cut by 2 bases and J by 7 bases, with 18 bases left in between. This CDR3 contains 16 residues. Germline V gene sequence: CDR1 SGHVS, CDR2 FQNEAQ. As DNA, the CDR3 is TGTGCCAGCAGCTTATCAAACGGGGCCAGATGGAATGAGCAGTTCTTC. Protein: CASSLSNGARWNEQFF.

The rearrangement links TRBV2 to TRBJ2-7; possibly TRBD1 for D (5 bases). Trimming removed 4 bases from V and 8 bases from J, with 9 bases in between. The germline gives CDR1 SNHLY, CDR2 FYNNEI. CDR3 length: 11 residues. The CDR3 region is CASSADKQQYV. The CDR3 DNA sequence: TGTGCCAGCAGTGCGGACAAGCAGCAGTACGTC.

This chain links TRBV27 with TRBJ2-3; D perhaps matches TRBD2 (5 bases). V lost 6 bases and J 0 bases, leaving 13 bases between the germline ends. Germline V lookup: CDR1 MNHEY, CDR2 SMNVEV (reference sequence). This CDR3 region has 15 residues. CDR3 bases: TGTGCCAGCAGCTCCACTAGGTATAGCACAGATACGCAGTATTTT. Translated: CASSSTRYSTDTQYF.

This clonotype was picked up a small number of times. The chain recombines TRBV20-1 with TRBJ2-4; D tentatively reads TRBD1 or TRBD2 (6 bases each). CDR3 size: 12 residues. Germline V gene lookup returns CDR1 DFQATT and CDR2 SNEGSKA (reference sequence). Trimming cost V 5 bases and J 8 bases, with 13 bases left between them. CDR3 amino acids: CSARSRGDIQYF. The CDR3 DNA is TGCAGTGCTCGGTCAAGGGGGGACATTCAGTACTTC.

This clonotype was detected many times. The J gene is TRBJ2-1, the V gene TRBV19; D remains ambiguous. The CDR3 is 13 amino acids. The germline V and J ends were trimmed by 4 bases and 8 bases, with 12 bases remaining between them. CDR1 is LNHDA and CDR2 is SQIVND in the germline V gene (reference sequence). CDR3 nucleotides: TGTGCCAGTAGTAGGCGGTCTACGGATGAGCAGTTCTTC. Protein sequence: CASSRRSTDEQFF.

The rearrangement links TRBV27 to TRBJ2-3, with TRBD1 matching 9 bases. The CDR3 runs 15 residues. CDR1 is MNHEY, CDR2 SMNVEV, per germline (reference sequence). Trimming removed 5 bases from V and 9 bases from J; junction bases left unmatched: 12. CDR3 residues: CASSDRDREFVTQYF. As DNA, the CDR3 is TGTGCCAGCAGTGACCGGGACAGGGAATTCGTAACGCAGTATTTT.

V usage is TRBV25-1 and J usage is TRBJ1-1, with 9 bases fitting TRBD1. The CDR3 length is 13 residues. The germline V gene has CDR1 MGHDK and CDR2 SYGVNS. The V segment lost 8 bases and the J segment 12 bases; nucleotides outside the gene matches: 13. The CDR3 DNA follows: TGTGCCAGCTCACTCGGACAGGGGCTCATAACTTTCTTT. Translation: CASSLGQGLITFF.

This clonotype came up a few times. The rearrangement joins TRBV20-1 to TRBJ1-2; D not resolved. The CDR3 consists of 14 residues. V lost 6 bases to trimming and J lost 2 bases, with 16 bases between them. Germline-derived CDR1 and CDR2 are DFQATT and SNEGSKA (reference sequence). CDR3 region: CSARPGSINYGYTF. The CDR3 coding sequence is TGCAGTGCCCGCCCGGGTTCCATCAACTATGGCTACACCTTC.

The sample holds a few counts of this clonotype. The rearrangement joins TRBV7-9 to TRBJ2-3, with D perhaps matching TRBD2 (6 bases). Germline loops: CDR1 SEHNR, CDR2 FQNEAQ (reference sequence). V was shortened by 7 bases and J by 4 bases, with 12 bases between the two germline ends. This CDR3 is 13 amino acids long. The CDR3 region has the DNA TGTGCCAGCACCCAGTGGGAGGCAGATACGCAGTATTTT. It specifies CASTQWEADTQYF.

This rearrangement joins TRBV6-2 or TRBV6-3 to TRBJ2-5, with 10 positions matching TRBD2. This CDR3 has 15 residues. J lost 3 bases, V lost 6 bases, and 7 bases had no gene match. The germline V gene has CDR1 MNHEY and CDR2 SVGEGT. CDR3 DNA sequence: TGTGCCAGCAGCTCCCTAGCGGGGGTCGAAGAGACCCAGTACTTC. Amino acids: CASSSLAGVEETQYF.

V gene TRBV6-1 combines with J gene TRBJ1-5; D is uncertain. V was cut by 0 bases and J by 2 bases, with 8 bases left in between. This CDR3 comprises 15 residues. Germline values: CDR1 MNHNS, CDR2 SASEGT. The CDR3 loop reads CASSEARQGNQPQHF. Written as DNA, the CDR3 is TGTGCCAGCAGTGAAGCGAGGCAGGGCAATCAGCCCCAGCATTTT.

This clonotype was picked up a small number of times. J is TRBJ2-1 and V is TRBV4-3; D is ambiguous. Trimming pared 0 bases from V and 0 bases from J, leaving 6 bases between. Per the germline V gene, CDR1 is LGHNA and CDR2 is YSLEER. The CDR3 is 15 amino acids. This CDR3 reads CASSQDWGSYNEQFF. CDR3 coding DNA: TGCGCCAGCAGCCAAGACTGGGGCTCCTACAATGAGCAGTTCTTC.

This clonotype was counted only a few times. V usage is TRBV2 and J usage is TRBJ2-4, with D tentatively TRBD2 (5 bases). This CDR3 region has 14 residues. Trimming removed 7 bases at V and 6 bases at J, with 16 bases between. Per the germline V gene, CDR1 is SNHLY and CDR2 is FYNNEI. The CDR3 DNA reads as TGTGCCAGCACCGGACCCAGAGGGCTAAACATTCAGTACTTC. Translation gives CASTGPRGLNIQYF.

This clonotype was seen only a few times. The V gene is TRBV5-6, the J gene TRBJ1-1, with D unresolved. V was trimmed by 6 bases and J by 1 base, leaving 10 bases between them. This CDR3 spans 13 amino acids. Germline V gene data show CDR1 as SGHDT and CDR2 as YYEEEE. The CDR3 loop is CASTLHGNTEAFF. The CDR3 bases are TGTGCCAGCACCCTACACGGGAACACTGAAGCTTTCTTT. Complete variable domain (other parts from reference TRBV5-6 and TRBJ1-1): DAGVTQSPTHLIKTRGQQVTLRCSPKSGHDTVSWYQQALGQGPQFIFQYYEEEERQRGNFPDRFSGHQFPNYSSELNVNALLLGDSALYLCASTLHGNTEAFFGQGTRLTVV.

The chain carries TRBV15 and TRBJ2-3; 8 nucleotides line up with TRBD1. Germline CDR1 LNHNV, CDR2 YYDKDF (reference sequence). V lost 0 bases and J lost 0; bases outside the gene matches: 5. The CDR3 loop spans 17 amino acids. The CDR3 sequence is CATSRDFQGASTDTQYF. The CDR3 DNA is TGTGCCACCAGCAGAGATTTTCAGGGGGCTAGCACAGATACGCAGTATTTT.

This clonotype was picked up many times. The chain has TRBV9 and TRBJ2-3, with a weak D call TRBD1 (6 bases). The V and J ends lost 3 bases and 2 bases respectively, with 13 bases between them. The germline CDR1 and CDR2 sequences are SGDLS and YYNGEE. This CDR3 region has 15 residues. Written as DNA, the CDR3 is TGTGCCAGCAGCGCCAACTGGGGGCACACAGATACGCAGTATTTT. Translating gives CASSANWGHTDTQYF.

This chain connects TRBV5-1 to TRBJ2-3; 7 positions match TRBD1. J lost 4 bases, V lost 4 bases, and 6 bases had no gene match. CDR3 length equals 14 residues. CDR1 is SGHRS, CDR2 YFSETQ, per germline. The CDR3 here is CASSQQGLADTQYF. Written as DNA, the CDR3 is TGCGCCAGCAGCCAACAGGGGCTCGCAGATACGCAGTATTTT.

This clonotype has just a few counts. The chain joins TRBV6-2 or TRBV6-3 to TRBJ2-3, with a tentative D call TRBD1 (6 bases). Trimming took 5 bases from V and 2 from J, leaving 11 bases between them. Germline assignment: CDR1 MNHEY and CDR2 SVGEGT. The CDR3 contains 14 residues. CDR3 DNA: TGTGCCAGCAGTCAGGGGCCCGACACAGATACGCAGTATTTT. It is translated as CASSQGPDTDTQYF.

The chain employs TRBV4-2 and TRBJ2-7; 7 bases are shared with TRBD1. The CDR3 runs to 15 residues. V shed 1 base, J shed 4 bases, and the junction held 7 bases outside the gene matches. CDR1 LGHNA and CDR2 YNFKEQ come from the germline V gene. The CDR3 bases are TGTGCCAGCAGCCAAGCTTCCGGGACAGAATACGAGCAGTACTTC. It translates to CASSQASGTEYEQYF.

This clonotype appeared many times. V and J are TRBV4-3 and TRBJ1-2, with 7 bases that match TRBD1. V was clipped by 0 bases and J by 6 bases; unmatched bases: 7. CDR3 size: 15 residues. The germline V gene encodes CDR1 LGHNA and CDR2 YSLEER. The CDR3 loop reads CASSQDRGGGNGYTF. In DNA, the CDR3 is TGCGCCAGCAGCCAAGATCGAGGGGGCGGAAATGGCTACACCTTC.

The genes are TRBV29-1 and TRBJ2-7, with D possibly being TRBD2 (6 bases). V was shortened by 1 base and J by 5 bases, with 15 bases between the two germline ends. Germline CDR1 reads SQVTM; CDR2 reads ANQGSEA. The length of the CDR3 is 14 residues. The CDR3 loop is CSVEGGDSPHEQYF. DNA for the CDR3: TGCAGCGTTGAAGGGGGGGACTCTCCCCACGAGCAGTACTTC.

This clonotype was detected only a few times. The CDR3 is CASSAGGGQEAFF. The DNA of the CDR3 is TGTGCCAGCAGTGCGGGGGGGGGTCAGGAAGCTTTCTTT. This chain joins TRBV6-1 and TRBJ1-1; weak D call: TRBD1 (5 bases). The germline V and J ends were trimmed by 4 bases and 8 bases, with 14 bases remaining between them. The CDR3 consists of 13 residues. Per the germline V gene, CDR1 is MNHNS and CDR2 is SASEGT.

This clonotype was picked up a small number of times. J is TRBJ2-3 and V is TRBV4-3; no reliable D call. CDR1 is LGHNA and CDR2 is YSLEER in the germline V gene. V lost 0 bases and J 4 bases, leaving 17 bases between the germline ends. The CDR3 contains 17 residues. The CDR3 DNA follows: TGCGCCAGCAGCCAAGACGGCAGGAACTCTATCGCAGATACGCAGTATTTT. Protein sequence: CASSQDGRNSIADTQYF.

This clonotype was observed a handful of times. Written as DNA, the CDR3 is TGTGCCAGCAGCTTGAAGGACGAGCAGTACGTC. As protein: CASSLKDEQYV. The V and J genes are TRBV5-5 and TRBJ2-7; D unclear. The CDR3 spans 11 residues. In germline, CDR1 is SGHKS, CDR2 YYEKEE (reference sequence). Trimming removed 1 base from V and 5 bases from J, with 4 bases in between.

This chain's CDR3 is CASSLGRGPGQGLPRGYTEAFF. In DNA form, the CDR3 reads TGTGCCAGCAGTCTAGGGAGGGGACCGGGACAGGGGCTTCCACGAGGGTACACTGAAGCTTTCTTT. The J gene is TRBJ1-1, the V gene TRBV12-3 or TRBV12-4; 10 bases agree with TRBD1. The CDR3 runs to 22 residues. V was pared by 5 bases and J by 3 bases, with 27 bases of the junction left unmatched.